These 18 T cell receptor beta chains were all obtained from the same sample, sequenced in a study of Ad26.COV2.S vaccination and SARS-CoV-2 variants (dated by TCRdb to 2020 to 2022). The library relied on the immunoSEQ multiplex PCR assay. In TCRdb, the immuneACCESS table is reduced to in-frame sequences with V and J assigned. These tables do not hold every clone; where another copy was compared, an unresolved V gene accounts for under half, and the others remain unexplained. The sample table shows around 380,000 clones, and approximately 91% are seen once. The biggest ten clones account for 3.5% of the sample. The treatment or condition label corresponds to: approximately 18 received Ad26.COV2.S at low or high dose, single or two shots; roughly five received placebo; per-sample allocation not given. Repertoires of vaccine and placebo recipients were sequenced from samples collected on day 63 after the first injection.

This material consisted of peripheral blood, taken in a trial of Ad26.COV2.S vaccine versus placebo. Receptor source: a person aged 18 to 59 who received the Ad26.COV2.S COVID-19 vaccine or a placebo.

To note about this clone: The sample carries other DNA sequences with the same CDR3. CDR3 loop: CASSRQGNQPQHF. The CDR3 region has the DNA TGTGCCAGCAGCCGACAGGGGAATCAGCCCCAGCATTTT. The chain has TRBV6-5 and TRBJ1-5; 8 nucleotides line up with TRBD1. The CDR3 is made up of 13 amino acids. J was trimmed by 4 bases and V by 6 bases; bases with no gene match: 2. Germline V gene data show CDR1 as MNHEY and CDR2 as SVGAGI.

V is TRBV7-2 and J is TRBJ1-1, with D possibly TRBD1 on 6 matching bases. Trimming cost V 4 bases and J 3 bases, with 12 bases left between them. Germline CDR1 is SGHTA and CDR2 is FQGNSA. The CDR3 totals 14 residues. The CDR3 coding sequence is TGTGCCAGCAGCTCACAGGGAGGTGACACTGAAGCTTTCTTT. Translated: CASSSQGGDTEAFF.

The chain is built from TRBV5-1 and TRBJ2-2; no clear D. CDR3 length equals 13 residues. With 3 bases removed from V and 6 bases from J, the gap between germline ends came to 9 bases. CDR1 is SGHRS and CDR2 is YFSETQ in the germline V gene. The CDR3 here is CASSSLGPGELFF. The DNA for the CDR3 is TGCGCCAGCAGCTCCCTTGGACCCGGGGAGCTGTTTTTT.

DNA of the CDR3: TGTGCCAGCAGCTTCCGACAGGGGCCGGGACAGCCCCAGCATTTT. As protein: CASSFRQGPGQPQHF. The chain links TRBV7-8 to TRBJ1-5; TRBD1 matches at 8 bases. The trim removed 3 bases at V and 7 bases at J, leaving 8 bases unmatched. Per germline, CDR1 SGHVS and CDR2 FQNEAQ. CDR3 length: 15 residues.

This rearrangement joins TRBV4-1 to TRBJ2-7, with 7 bases lining up with TRBD1. This CDR3 spans 14 amino acids. Germline CDR1 and CDR2: MGHRA and YSYEKL. V lost 3 bases to trimming and J lost 2 bases; unmatched junction nucleotides: 4. The CDR3 reads CASSHPGQTYEQYF. The CDR3 nucleotides are TGCGCCAGCAGCCATCCGGGACAGACCTACGAGCAGTACTTC.

The chain is built from TRBV4-3 and TRBJ2-3; the match to TRBD2 covers 11 bases. V lost 2 bases, J lost 4 bases, and 5 bases stayed unmatched. The CDR3 is 16 amino acids. Per germline, CDR1 LGHNA and CDR2 YSLEER. CDR3 protein: CASSQNSGGAPDTQYF. The CDR3 coding sequence is TGCGCCAGCAGCCAAAATAGCGGGGGGGCCCCAGATACGCAGTATTTT.

The J gene is TRBJ2-1, the V gene TRBV10-1, with D perhaps being TRBD1 or TRBD2 (5 bases each). The germline V gene encodes CDR1 WNHNN and CDR2 SYGVQD (reference sequence). This CDR3 contains 13 residues. V gave up 5 bases and J gave up 9 bases, with 14 bases separating them. The CDR3 bases are TGCGCCAGCAGTAACGGGGCCACGTTTGAGCAGTTCTTC. It is translated as CASSNGATFEQFF.

The chain uses TRBV11-2 and TRBJ2-3; D is perhaps TRBD1 (5 bases). This CDR3 comprises 14 residues. CDR1 SGHAT and CDR2 FQNNGV come from the germline V gene. Between the trimmed V and J ends, which lost 0 bases and 4 bases, there was a span of 8 bases. CDR3 nucleotide sequence: TGTGCCAGCAGCTTAGACAGGGTGGCAGATACGCAGTATTTT. Translating it yields CASSLDRVADTQYF.

V and J are TRBV6-5 and TRBJ1-4; D is possibly TRBD1 (5 bases). The CDR3 sequence is 13 residues long. In germline, CDR1 is MNHEY, CDR2 SVGAGI. V was cut by 6 bases and J by 7 bases, with 12 bases left in between. CDR3 DNA: TGTGCCAGCAGGAGACAGTACACTGAAAAACTGTTTTTT. Protein sequence: CASRRQYTEKLFF.

This chain uses TRBV19 with TRBJ1-6; TRBD1 matches 11 bases. V lost 1 base, J lost 9 bases, and 5 bases stayed unmatched. The CDR3 contains 16 residues. Germline V CDR1 and CDR2: LNHDA, SQIVND (reference sequence). CDR3: CASSIAGGQGASPLHF. CDR3 in DNA: TGTGCCAGTAGTATAGCCGGAGGACAGGGGGCTTCACCCCTCCACTTT.

J is TRBJ2-5 and V is TRBV4-3; TRBD2 matches 11 bases. Germline V gene lookup returns CDR1 LGHNA and CDR2 YSLEER. This CDR3 contains 19 residues. The J segment lost 4 bases and the V segment lost 1 base, leaving 14 bases of the junction unmatched. CDR3 sequence: CASSQARRLAGSGAETQYF. CDR3 nucleotide sequence: TGCGCCAGCAGCCAAGCTCGGAGACTAGCGGGGTCCGGCGCAGAGACCCAGTACTTC.

This clone occurred once. The chain combines TRBV18 with TRBJ1-2; D gene ambiguous. The CDR3 has 15 amino acids. Looked up from germline, CDR1 is KGHSH and CDR2 is LQKENI. Between the trimmed V and J ends, which lost 3 bases and 7 bases, there was a span of 18 bases. CDR3 residues: CASSPMDGRSSGYTF. In nucleotides, the CDR3 is TGTGCCAGCTCACCGATGGACGGACGATCCAGTGGCTACACCTTC.

The V call is TRBV11-2, the J call TRBJ2-1; 9 bases match TRBD2. This CDR3 has 15 amino acids. The germline CDR1 and CDR2 sequences are SGHAT and FQNNGV. J gave up 0 bases and V 5 bases, and 2 bases lay outside the gene matches. The CDR3 spells CASSKLAGSYNEQFF. DNA of the CDR3: TGTGCCAGCAGCAAACTAGCGGGCTCCTACAATGAGCAGTTCTTC. Full variable domain (rest looked up from reference TRBV11-2 and TRBJ2-1): EAGVAQSPRYKIIEKRQSVAFWCNPISGHATLYWYQQILGQGPKLLIQFQNNGVVDDSQLPKDRFSAERLKGVDSTLKIQPAKLEDSAVYLCASSKLAGSYNEQFFGPGTRLTVL.

The V and J genes are TRBV12-3 or TRBV12-4 and TRBJ1-1; D unclear. Trimming removed 10 bases from V and 3 bases from J, with 0 bases in between. The CDR3 length is 8 residues. The CDR3 here is CANTEAFF. DNA of the CDR3: TGTGCCAACACTGAAGCTTTCTTT.

The table lists this clone with a few counts. The CDR3 DNA reads as TGTGCCAGCAGTTACCAAGCTGCCGGGGAGCTGTTTTTT. It codes for CASSYQAAGELFF. This sequence joins TRBV12-3 or TRBV12-4 and TRBJ2-2; D not certain. Trimming took 4 bases from V and 6 from J, leaving 9 bases between them. The CDR3 length is 13 residues.

J is TRBJ1-3 and V is TRBV9; D is possibly TRBD1 (5 bases). Germline V CDR1 and CDR2: SGDLS, YYNGEE. V gave up 0 bases and J gave up 1 base, with 8 bases separating them. The CDR3 is 15 residues long. The CDR3, as DNA: TGTGCCAGCAGCGTAGATGGGGGTTCTGGAAACACCATATATTTT. It encodes CASSVDGGSGNTIYF. Full variable domain (remainder filled in from reference TRBV9 and TRBJ1-3): DSGVTQTPKHLITATGQRVTLRCSPRSGDLSVYWYQQSLDQGLQFLIQYYNGEERAKGNILERFSAQQFPDLHSELNLSSLELGDSALYFCASSVDGGSGNTIYFGEGSWLTVV.

CDR3 region: CASRPGRLSNQPQHF. The CDR3 DNA follows: TGTGCCAGCAGGCCAGGGCGGCTTAGCAATCAGCCCCAGCATTTT. The rearrangement links TRBV7-8 to TRBJ1-5, with a tentative D call TRBD1 (5 bases). There are 15 residues in the CDR3. V shed 6 bases and J shed 0 bases, with 12 bases lying between them. From germline, CDR1 is SGHVS and CDR2 FQNEAQ. Full variable domain (remainder filled in from reference TRBV7-8 and TRBJ1-5): GAGVSQSPRYKVAKRGQDVALRCDPISGHVSLFWYQQALGQGPEFLTYFQNEAQLDKSGLPSDRFFAERPEGSVSTLKIQRTQQEDSAVYLCASRPGRLSNQPQHFGDGTRLSIL.

The rearrangement uses TRBV18 and TRBJ1-1; D unresolved. V was trimmed by 0 bases and J by 7 bases, leaving 6 bases between them. The CDR3 length is 12 residues. From germline, CDR1 is KGHSH and CDR2 LQKENI. CDR3 loop: CASSPPGLEAFF. CDR3 nucleotide sequence: TGTGCCAGCTCACCACCGGGCCTTGAAGCTTTCTTT. The variable domain in full, with the rest retrieved from reference TRBV18 and TRBJ1-1, is NAGVMQNPRHLVRRRGQEARLRCSPMKGHSHVYWYRQLPEEGLKFMVYLQKENIIDESGMPKERFSAEFPKEGPSILRIQQVVRGDSAAYFCASSPPGLEAFFGQGTRLTVV.